Listed here are 26 T cell receptor beta chains from one sample, sequenced in a study of blood T cell repertoires in COVID-19. Generated by immunoSEQ multiplex PCR, the TCRdb table keeps only in-frame clones and is missing some. The sample lists 200,000 to 250,000 clones; 84% were seen once. The sample taken for sequencing was peripheral blood. The receptors derive from a man aged 50 or older with active or convalescent COVID-19.

The genes are TRBV18 and TRBJ2-7; maybe TRBD1 (6 bases). The V gene lost 5 bases and the J gene lost 8 bases, with 16 bases spanning the gap. This CDR3 contains 13 residues. Germline lookup yields CDR1 KGHSH and CDR2 LQKENI. The CDR3 loop reads CASSLSEQGQQYV. The CDR3 coding sequence is TGTGCCAGCTCATTGTCCGAACAGGGACAGCAGTACGTC.

This chain links TRBV19 with TRBJ2-1; D is perhaps TRBD1 (5 bases). Germline loops: CDR1 LNHDA, CDR2 SQIVND (reference sequence). V dropped 5 bases and J dropped 2 bases, with 16 bases sitting between them. The CDR3 is 16 amino acids. CDR3 sequence: CASSLNRIYPYNEQFF. The CDR3, as DNA: TGTGCCAGTAGTTTAAACAGGATCTACCCCTACAATGAGCAGTTCTTC.

The chain links TRBV6-6 to TRBJ2-1; D is perhaps TRBD2 (5 bases). The germline V gene encodes CDR1 MNHNY and CDR2 SVGAGI (reference sequence). The V end was cut by 5 bases, the J end by 12 bases, with 17 bases between. The CDR3 has 13 residues. The CDR3 bases are TGTGCCAGCAGTAAGGGAAGCTCTGCGGGGCAGTTCTTC. This codes for CASSKGSSAGQFF.

The V and J genes are TRBV23-1 and TRBJ1-1; D possibly corresponds to TRBD1 (5 bases). TRBV23-1 is designated an ORF whose function remains uncertain. The CDR3 has 17 amino acids. Trimming took off 4 bases at V and 1 base at J, with 19 bases between the two ends. Written as DNA, the CDR3 is TGCGCCAGCAGTCTCTGGGGGGACTCCAACCCGAACACTGAAGCTTTCTTT. Amino acid sequence: CASSLWGDSNPNTEAFF.

This sequence joins TRBV7-9 and TRBJ2-7; TRBD1 matches at 9 bases. This CDR3 contains 14 residues. J was trimmed by 2 bases and V by 5 bases; bases with no gene match: 4. Germline loops: CDR1 SEHNR, CDR2 FQNEAQ (reference sequence). CDR3 residues: CASSRDRVTYEQYF. DNA of the CDR3: TGTGCCAGCAGCCGGGACAGGGTGACCTACGAGCAGTACTTC.

The gene calls are TRBV27 and TRBJ2-5; TRBD1 aligns across 11 bases. The V and J ends lost 6 bases and 4 bases, in that order; junction bases with no gene match: 7. There are 15 residues in the CDR3. CDR1 and CDR2 (germline): MNHEY, SMNVEV (reference sequence). The CDR3 protein is CASRTGTGGGETQYF. CDR3 bases: TGTGCCAGCAGAACCGGGACAGGGGGAGGAGAGACCCAGTACTTC.

CDR3 region: CASSFLTTGAGELFF. The CDR3 DNA reads TGCGCCAGCAGCTTTCTGACTACAGGGGCCGGGGAGCTGTTTTTT. The chain links TRBV5-1 to TRBJ2-2, with 7 bases identical to TRBD1. Germline CDR1 reads SGHRS; CDR2 reads YFSETQ. Losses at the gene ends were 2 bases for V and 6 bases for J; bases not matched to a gene: 7. This CDR3 region has 15 residues.

J is TRBJ2-5 and V is TRBV19; 10 bases map to TRBD1. Germline CDR1 is LNHDA and CDR2 is SQIVND (reference sequence). The CDR3 runs 15 residues. With 5 bases clipped from V and 5 bases from J, the junction kept 8 bases outside the gene matches. In DNA form, the CDR3 reads TGTGCCAGTAGTGGCCCTGGGACAGGGGAGGAGACCCAGTACTTC. Protein product: CASSGPGTGEETQYF.

The V and J genes are TRBV5-1 and TRBJ2-2; 9 nucleotides match TRBD2. The CDR3 length is 15 residues. The J segment lost 1 base and the V segment lost 2 bases, leaving 0 bases of the junction unmatched. Germline V gene data show CDR1 as SGHRS and CDR2 as YFSETQ. The CDR3 DNA sequence: TGCGCCAGCAGCTTTAGCGGGGGGAACACCGGGGAGCTGTTTTTT. This translates into CASSFSGGNTGELFF.

This clone was recorded only once. This chain links TRBV7-6 with TRBJ2-3; 8 bases are a match to TRBD2. CDR3 length: 15 amino acids. The germline gives CDR1 SGHVS, CDR2 FNYEAQ. Germline trimming cut 3 bases from V and 2 bases from J; bases unmatched to any gene: 4. The CDR3 sequence is CASSLLAGPTDTQYF. The CDR3 region has the DNA TGTGCCAGCAGCTTGTTAGCGGGGCCCACAGATACGCAGTATTTT.

The V call is TRBV7-9, the J call TRBJ1-2; D is undetermined. The ends were cut back, 5 bases at V and 7 bases at J, with 11 bases in the middle. The CDR3 totals 12 residues. Germline V gene data show CDR1 as SEHNR and CDR2 as FQNEAQ (reference sequence). The CDR3 DNA sequence: TGTGCCAGCAGCACCTTCAGTGCTGGCTACACCTTC. Translated, it gives CASSTFSAGYTF.

This clone has just a few counts. The rearrangement joins TRBV6-5 to TRBJ1-2; 10 positions match TRBD1. The CDR3 covers 16 residues. V gave up 2 bases and J gave up 0 bases; unmatched junction bases: 3. Looked up from germline, CDR1 is MNHEY and CDR2 is SVGAGI. The CDR3 bases are TGTGCCAGCAGTTACGACAGGGGGCCGCCTAACTATGGCTACACCTTC. Its protein product is CASSYDRGPPNYGYTF.

This rearrangement joins TRBV2 to TRBJ2-7; tentatively, D is TRBD1 (6 bases). Germline CDR1 is SNHLY and CDR2 is FYNNEI. Between the trimmed V and J ends, which lost 3 bases and 3 bases, there was a span of 6 bases. CDR3 length: 12 residues. CDR3 in amino acids: CASSDRGYEQYV. The CDR3, as DNA: TGTGCCAGCAGTGACAGGGGCTACGAGCAGTACGTC.

This clone was found a few times. In the same sample, other DNA sequences code for this CDR3. The CDR3 spells CASSPRQGGGYTF. CDR3 DNA sequence: TGTGCCAGCAGCCCCCGACAGGGGGGCGGCTACACCTTC. J is TRBJ1-2 and V is TRBV7-2; 9 bases agree with TRBD1. Germline CDR1 reads SGHTA; CDR2 reads FQGNSA. Trimming at V came to 5 bases and at J to 8 bases, leaving 6 bases not matched to a gene. The CDR3 totals 13 residues. The full variable domain, completed using reference TRBV7-2 and TRBJ1-2, is GAGVSQSPSNKVTEKGKDVELRCDPISGHTALYWYRQSLGQGLEFLIYFQGNSAPDKSGLPSDRFSAERTGGSVSTLTIQRTQQEDSAVYLCASSPRQGGGYTFGSGTRLTVV.

J is TRBJ2-6 and V is TRBV5-1; D is unclear. The ends were cut back, 2 bases at V and 4 bases at J, with 13 bases in the middle. Germline CDR1 reads SGHRS; CDR2 reads YFSETQ. The CDR3 spans 16 residues. The CDR3 coding sequence is TGCGCCAGCAGCTTCCCCGACATTCCCGGGGCCAACGTCCTGACTTTC. This translates into CASSFPDIPGANVLTF.

DNA of the CDR3: TGTGCCAGCAGCCTACGACAGGGGGAAAGGGGTTTCTTT. It translates to CASSLRQGERGFF. The rearrangement uses TRBV7-2 and TRBJ1-1; 9 nucleotides align to TRBD1. Germline V gene sequence: CDR1 SGHTA, CDR2 FQGNSA. Germline trimming cut 5 bases from V and 13 bases from J; bases unmatched to any gene: 11. The CDR3 spans 13 residues.

This chain uses TRBV6-1 with TRBJ2-7, with 7 nucleotides matching TRBD1. J gave up 0 bases and V 1 base, and 3 bases lay outside the gene matches. The CDR3 spans 15 residues. Germline CDR1 reads MNHNS; CDR2 reads SASEGT. CDR3 coding DNA: TGTGCCAGCAGTGAAGTCGGGACAGCCTCCTACGAGCAGTACGTC. Translating gives CASSEVGTASYEQYV.

Only one count was recorded for this clone. The CDR3 coding sequence is TGTGCCAGTACCGCAGGTAGCGGGAGCTCCTACAATGAGCAGTTCTTC. Amino acids: CASTAGSGSSYNEQFF. This chain links TRBV19 with TRBJ2-1, with TRBD2 matching over 9 bases. Germline V gene sequence: CDR1 LNHDA, CDR2 SQIVND (reference sequence). The CDR3 is 16 residues long. Trimming removed 7 bases from V and 0 bases from J; junction bases left unmatched: 7.

The V gene is TRBV10-3, the J gene TRBJ1-2; 10 nucleotides line up with TRBD1. The CDR3 totals 14 residues. Germline lookup yields CDR1 ENHRY and CDR2 SYGVKD. With V trimmed by 4 bases and J by 6 bases, 5 bases remained unmatched. The CDR3, as DNA: TGTGCCATCAGTGTGGGACAGGGGCGGAATGGCTACACCTTC. Translated: CAISVGQGRNGYTF.

The J gene is TRBJ2-2, the V gene TRBV5-1, with TRBD2 matching over 15 bases. From germline, CDR1 is SGHRS and CDR2 YFSETQ. After removal of 4 bases from V and 3 bases from J, the junction contained 7 bases not matched to a gene. This CDR3 spans 18 amino acids. The CDR3 region has the DNA TGCGCCAGCAGCCGCGGGGGACTAGCGGGAGGAGACACCGGGGAGCTGTTTTTT. This sequence encodes CASSRGGLAGGDTGELFF.

A single count supports this clone. The rearrangement joins TRBV2 to TRBJ2-3; 7 nucleotides agree with TRBD1. The CDR3 covers 13 residues. With V trimmed by 7 bases and J by 3 bases, 4 bases remained unmatched. The V gene's germline CDR1 is SNHLY and CDR2 FYNNEI. This CDR3 is CASNGRGTDTQYF. The CDR3 DNA reads TGTGCCAGCAACGGCAGGGGGACAGATACGCAGTATTTT.

The chain employs TRBV6-2 or TRBV6-3 and TRBJ1-2; TRBD1 might be the D (5 bases). Germline CDR1 is MNHEY and CDR2 is SVGEGT. The CDR3 consists of 14 residues. V lost 6 bases, J lost 8 bases, and 19 bases lay in between. The CDR3 DNA reads as TGTGCCAGCAGCCCGGGATGGAGGGGAATCGGCTACACCTTC. Its translation: CASSPGWRGIGYTF.

The chain couples TRBV6-2 or TRBV6-3 to TRBJ2-7; TRBD2 matches 8 bases. The CDR3 is 16 amino acids. V was clipped by 2 bases and J by 7 bases; unmatched bases: 13. Germline CDR1 is MNHEY and CDR2 is SVGEGT. CDR3 sequence: CASSYHPVGGAREQYF. The DNA for the CDR3 is TGTGCCAGCAGTTACCACCCAGTCGGGGGGGCGAGGGAGCAGTACTTC.

V gene TRBV20-1 combines with J gene TRBJ2-5; 9 nucleotides align to TRBD2. Germline CDR1 reads DFQATT; CDR2 reads SNEGSKA (reference sequence). This CDR3 comprises 15 residues. V trimming: 3 bases; J trimming: 7 bases; junction bases outside the gene matches: 12. In DNA form, the CDR3 reads TGCAGTGCTAGTCCGGTAGCGGGAGTCGGAATGACCCAGTACTTC. Protein sequence: CSASPVAGVGMTQYF.

The chain recombines TRBV6-6 with TRBJ2-3; D is possibly TRBD2 (6 bases). The CDR3 covers 16 residues. CDR1 is MNHNY and CDR2 is SVGAGI in the germline V gene (reference sequence). V was cut by 0 bases and J by 1 base, with 11 bases left in between. CDR3 in DNA: TGTGCCAGCAGTTACTCTTGGGGGGAGGGCACAGATACGCAGTATTTT. This gives the protein CASSYSWGEGTDTQYF.

The gene calls are TRBV7-6 and TRBJ1-4; 7 bases fit TRBD1. V gave up 1 base and J gave up 4 bases; unmatched junction bases: 3. The CDR3 totals 15 residues. In germline, CDR1 is SGHVS, CDR2 FNYEAQ. The DNA for the CDR3 is TGTGCCAGCAGCTTAGGAGGGGGCTTTAATGAAAAACTGTTTTTT. Protein: CASSLGGGFNEKLFF.